This T cell receptor beta chain was observed in a study of blood T cell repertoires in COVID-19 (dated by TCRdb to 2020 to 2022). With respect to the entire study: Collaborator samples came from the United States, Italy and Spain and covered acute and convalescent phases of COVID-19. Where HLA class I and class II types were available, the types were taken from metadata supplied by the sample provider, not from assay-based typing. Deeply sampled blood TCRbeta repertoires from subjects exposed to, actively infected with, or recovered from COVID-19 were included in the dataset. The sample metadata nearly always contained a de-identified subject ID, COVID-19 status, age in years and sex. The repertoires were released in a freely available public database meant as a resource for research on the immune response to SARS-CoV-2. The material from the prospective study consisted of cDNA or gDNA derived from T cells, B-cell-depleted T cells, or PBMCs. Samples were obtained from the ongoing ImmuneRACE study (first 160 participants) and from 1,000 to 1,500 subjects provided by 6 global collaborators.

Broader findings and caveats from the paper: Clinical and demographic metadata were provided uncurated, with the amount varying by source and participant.

Clipping removes 1 base from V and 2 bases from J, with 4 as the unmatched junction base count. The CDR3 covers 15 residues, taking in both the cysteine and the phenylalanine. The retained sequence is limited to the CDR3, 45 bases, with the frame set at the first base. Sequences SQVTM (CDR1) and ANQGSEA (CDR2) are obtained from the germline V gene. Participants in the prospective study were aged about 18 to 90 years, lived in over 20 United States geographic areas, and enrolled through a virtual design. Cohort assignment in the prospective study relied on participant-reported clinical history from a screening survey and a study questionnaire. Exposed participants had been in contact, within 2 weeks of entering the study, with a person who had a PCR-confirmed or clinician-diagnosed case of COVID-19. In the prospective study, mobile phlebotomists collected whole blood, serum and a nasopharyngeal or oropharyngeal swab from each participant. Additional blood draws and questionnaires over an approximately 2-month period could optionally be provided by prospective study participants. Prospective study blood samples were shipped either frozen or at room temperature before DNA extraction.

The immunoSEQ Assay, a bias-controlled multiplex PCR, was used to amplify TCRbeta CDR3 regions from genomic DNA. For the original study's pipeline: Within the assay, amplification of reference gene primers was used to estimate how many nucleated cells each sample contained. To quantify the absolute abundance of each unique TCRbeta CDR3 rearrangement, sequence reads were collapsed and filtered. For each sample, productive Simpson clonality was calculated as the square root of Simpson's diversity index over productive rearrangements. TCRdb took over this immuneACCESS table, retaining in-frame rearrangements with V and J assigned. Such tables are incomplete; in checked studies, under half of the missing clones stem from an unresolved V gene, and the remainder is unexplained. The DNA gave D and trimming, while V, J and clone size come from that table. In this sample the table shows 150,000 to 200,000 clones, approximately 80% of which occur a single time. In total, the top ten clones hold approximately 14% of the sample.

A note on this clone: Its specific antigen is unknown. Base-call qualities are not available, and no considerably larger clone is one nucleotide away.

The sequenced sample consisted of PBMCs or T cells enriched from blood (not recorded which). Here the chain combines TRBV29-1 and TRBJ2-5, with 10 middle bases fitting TRBD2. The TCR comes from a man aged 60 to 69 who had been exposed to COVID-19. The CDR3 is CSVEGTSGNQETQYF. The nucleotide sequence reads as follows: TGCAGCGTTGAAGGGACTAGCGGTAATCAAGAGACCCAGTACTTC.